The clone carrying this T cell receptor beta chain appeared a few times. Sample barcodes and UMIs were carried by the TCR alpha and TCR beta cDNA libraries that 5'RACE generated with constant-segment primers. TCRdb analysed the 5' RACE reads with MiXCR anew, one entry per CDR3 protein. The sample lists about 160,000 distinct CDR3 sequences, roughly 30% seen once, with about 12% in the top ten. The data derive from a study of T-cell memory formation after mild COVID-19. Study at large: The TCR clusters were mostly specific to one donor.

Trimming pared 7 bases from V and 4 bases from J, leaving 13 bases between. CDR3 length: 13 amino acids. Germline-derived CDR1 and CDR2 are SGHTA and FQGNSA. The J gene is TRBJ1-2, the V gene TRBV7-2; D is unclear. The sequenced sample consisted of PBMCs or a T cell subset sorted from them (not recorded which). The TCR sequence derives from an adult woman who had mild COVID-19 (a few samples of this study predate the infection). Cell type and time point are not known. The CDR3 here is CASTILSIYGYTF. The DNA for the CDR3 is TGTGCCAGCACCATCCTTTCTATCTATGGCTACACCTTC. Using reference TRBV7-2 and TRBJ1-2 for the parts outside the CDR3, the full variable domain is GAGVSQSPSNKVTEKGKDVELRCDPISGHTALYWYRQSLGQGLEFLIYFQGNSAPDKSGLPSDRFSAERTGGSVSTLTIQRTQQEDSAVYLCASTILSIYGYTFGSGTRLTVV.